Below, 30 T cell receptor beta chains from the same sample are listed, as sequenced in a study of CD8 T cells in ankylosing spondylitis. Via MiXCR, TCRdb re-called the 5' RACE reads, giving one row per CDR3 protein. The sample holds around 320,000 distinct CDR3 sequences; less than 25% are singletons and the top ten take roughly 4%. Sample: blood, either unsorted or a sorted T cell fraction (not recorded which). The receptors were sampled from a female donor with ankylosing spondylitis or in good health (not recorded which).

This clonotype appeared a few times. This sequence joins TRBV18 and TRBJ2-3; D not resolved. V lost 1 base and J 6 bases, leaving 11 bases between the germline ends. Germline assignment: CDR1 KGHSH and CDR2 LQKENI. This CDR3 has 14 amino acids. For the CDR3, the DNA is TGTGCCAGCTCACCACTGCAGGAAGGGGATACGCAGTATTTT. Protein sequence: CASSPLQEGDTQYF.

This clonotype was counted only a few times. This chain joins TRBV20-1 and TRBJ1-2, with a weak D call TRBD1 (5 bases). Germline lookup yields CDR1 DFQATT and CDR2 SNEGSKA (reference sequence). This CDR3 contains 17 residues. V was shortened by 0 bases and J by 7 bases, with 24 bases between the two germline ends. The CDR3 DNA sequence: TGCAGTGCTAGAGATATGCTCATCGGGAACCGAGACAGTGGCTACACCTTC. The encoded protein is CSARDMLIGNRDSGYTF.

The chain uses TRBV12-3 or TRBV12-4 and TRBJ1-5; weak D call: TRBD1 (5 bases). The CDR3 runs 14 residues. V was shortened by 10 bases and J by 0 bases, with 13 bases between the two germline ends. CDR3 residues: CATSGDPSNQPQHF. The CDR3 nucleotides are TGTGCCACCTCCGGGGACCCTAGCAATCAGCCCCAGCATTTT.

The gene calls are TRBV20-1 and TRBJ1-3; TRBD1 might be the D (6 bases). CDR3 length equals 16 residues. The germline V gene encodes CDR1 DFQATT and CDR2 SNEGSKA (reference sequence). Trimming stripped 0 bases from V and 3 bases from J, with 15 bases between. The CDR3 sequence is CSARDLRSGVGNTIYF. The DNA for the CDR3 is TGCAGTGCTAGAGATCTAAGGTCAGGGGTTGGAAACACCATATATTTT.

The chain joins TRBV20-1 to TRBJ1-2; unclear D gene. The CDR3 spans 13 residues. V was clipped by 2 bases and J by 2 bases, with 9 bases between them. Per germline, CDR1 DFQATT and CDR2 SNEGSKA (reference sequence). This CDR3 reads CSARSPENYGYTF. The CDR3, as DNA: TGCAGTGCTAGATCACCAGAGAACTATGGCTACACCTTC.

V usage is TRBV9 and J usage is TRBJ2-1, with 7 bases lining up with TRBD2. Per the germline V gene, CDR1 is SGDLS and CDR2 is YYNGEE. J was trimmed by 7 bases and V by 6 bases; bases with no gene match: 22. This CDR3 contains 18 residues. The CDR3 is CASTKGGLRESPWNEQFF. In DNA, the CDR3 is TGTGCCAGCACCAAGGGTGGTTTGCGGGAGTCTCCTTGGAATGAGCAGTTCTTC.

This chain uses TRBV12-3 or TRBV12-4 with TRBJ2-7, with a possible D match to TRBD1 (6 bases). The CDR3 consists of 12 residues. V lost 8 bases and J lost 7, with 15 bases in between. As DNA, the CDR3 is TGTGCCAGCGGACTCCGAAGGGGGGAGCAGTACTTC. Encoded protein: CASGLRRGEQYF.

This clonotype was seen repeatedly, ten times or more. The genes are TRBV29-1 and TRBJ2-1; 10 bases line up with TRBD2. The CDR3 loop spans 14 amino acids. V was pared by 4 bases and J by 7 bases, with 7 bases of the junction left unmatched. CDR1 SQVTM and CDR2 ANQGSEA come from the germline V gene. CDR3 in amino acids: CSVVAGGIHNEQFF. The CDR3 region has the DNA TGCAGCGTTGTAGCGGGAGGCATCCATAATGAGCAGTTCTTC.

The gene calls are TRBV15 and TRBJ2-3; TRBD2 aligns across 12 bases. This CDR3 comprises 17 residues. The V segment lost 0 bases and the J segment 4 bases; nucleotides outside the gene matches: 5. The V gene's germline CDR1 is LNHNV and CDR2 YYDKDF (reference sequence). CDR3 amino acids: CATSREVRLAGADTQYF. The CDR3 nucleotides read TGTGCCACCAGCAGAGAAGTTAGACTAGCGGGAGCAGATACGCAGTATTTT.

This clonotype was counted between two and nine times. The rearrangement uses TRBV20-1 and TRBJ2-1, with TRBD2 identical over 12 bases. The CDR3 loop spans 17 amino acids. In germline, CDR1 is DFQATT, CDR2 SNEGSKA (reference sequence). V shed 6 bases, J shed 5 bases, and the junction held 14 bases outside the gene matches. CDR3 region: CSAQTQLAGGENNEQFF. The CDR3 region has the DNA TGCAGTGCCCAGACCCAACTAGCGGGAGGTGAAAACAATGAGCAGTTCTTC.

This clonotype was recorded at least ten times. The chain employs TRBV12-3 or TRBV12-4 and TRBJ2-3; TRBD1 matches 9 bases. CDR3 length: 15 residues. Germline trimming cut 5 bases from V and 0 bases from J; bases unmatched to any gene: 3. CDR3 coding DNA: TGTGCCAGCAGTCGACAGGGGGATAGCACAGATACGCAGTATTTT. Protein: CASSRQGDSTDTQYF.

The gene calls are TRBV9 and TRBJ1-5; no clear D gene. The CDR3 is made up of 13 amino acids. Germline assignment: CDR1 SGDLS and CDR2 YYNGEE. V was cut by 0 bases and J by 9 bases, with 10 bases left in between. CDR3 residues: CASSVDGWGPQHF. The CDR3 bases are TGTGCCAGCAGCGTAGATGGATGGGGGCCCCAGCATTTT.

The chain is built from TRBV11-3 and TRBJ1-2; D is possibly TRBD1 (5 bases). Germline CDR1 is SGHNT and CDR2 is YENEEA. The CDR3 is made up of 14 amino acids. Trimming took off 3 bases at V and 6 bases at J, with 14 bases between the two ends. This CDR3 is CASSFPQGRNGYTF. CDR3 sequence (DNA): TGTGCCAGCAGCTTTCCTCAGGGAAGGAATGGCTACACCTTC.

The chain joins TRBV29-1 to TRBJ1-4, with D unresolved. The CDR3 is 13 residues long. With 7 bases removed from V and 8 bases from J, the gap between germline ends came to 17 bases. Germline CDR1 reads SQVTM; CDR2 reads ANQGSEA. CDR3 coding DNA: TGCAGCGGTGGCGGCACCGATGGGGAAAAACTGTTTTTT. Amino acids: CSGGGTDGEKLFF.

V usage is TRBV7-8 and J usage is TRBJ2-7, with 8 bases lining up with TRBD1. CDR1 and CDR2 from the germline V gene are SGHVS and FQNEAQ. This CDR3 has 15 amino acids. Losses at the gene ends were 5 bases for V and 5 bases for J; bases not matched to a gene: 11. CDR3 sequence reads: CASSTRQGRFNEQYF. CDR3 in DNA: TGTGCCAGCAGCACCCGACAGGGGAGGTTCAACGAGCAGTACTTC. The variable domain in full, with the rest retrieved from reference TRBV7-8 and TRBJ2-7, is GAGVSQSPRYKVAKRGQDVALRCDPISGHVSLFWYQQALGQGPEFLTYFQNEAQLDKSGLPSDRFFAERPEGSVSTLKIQRTQQEDSAVYLCASSTRQGRFNEQYFGPGTRLTVT.

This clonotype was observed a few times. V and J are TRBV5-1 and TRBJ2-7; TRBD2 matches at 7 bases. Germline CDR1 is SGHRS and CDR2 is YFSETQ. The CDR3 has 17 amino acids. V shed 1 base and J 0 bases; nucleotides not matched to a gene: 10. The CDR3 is CASSLSGGSISSYEQYF. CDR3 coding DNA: TGCGCCAGCAGCTTGTCGGGCGGGAGTATAAGCTCCTACGAGCAGTACTTC.

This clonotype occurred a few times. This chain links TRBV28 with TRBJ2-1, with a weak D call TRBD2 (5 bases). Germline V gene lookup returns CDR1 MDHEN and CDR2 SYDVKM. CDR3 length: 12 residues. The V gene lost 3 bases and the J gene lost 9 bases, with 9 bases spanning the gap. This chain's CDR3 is CASSFLGAEQFF. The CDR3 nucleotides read TGTGCCAGCAGTTTCCTGGGAGCTGAGCAGTTCTTC.

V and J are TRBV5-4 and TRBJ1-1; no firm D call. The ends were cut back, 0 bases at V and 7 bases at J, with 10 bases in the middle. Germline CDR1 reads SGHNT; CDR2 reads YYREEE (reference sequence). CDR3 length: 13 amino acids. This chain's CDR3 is CASSLDWRGEAFF. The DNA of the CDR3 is TGTGCCAGCAGCTTGGACTGGCGCGGTGAAGCTTTCTTT.

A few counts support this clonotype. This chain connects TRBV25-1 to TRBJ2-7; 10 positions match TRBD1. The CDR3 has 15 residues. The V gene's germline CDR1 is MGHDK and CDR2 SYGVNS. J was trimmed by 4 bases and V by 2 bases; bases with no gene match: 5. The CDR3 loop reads CASSEGTGEGYEQYF. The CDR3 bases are TGTGCCAGCAGTGAAGGGACAGGGGAGGGGTACGAGCAGTACTTC.

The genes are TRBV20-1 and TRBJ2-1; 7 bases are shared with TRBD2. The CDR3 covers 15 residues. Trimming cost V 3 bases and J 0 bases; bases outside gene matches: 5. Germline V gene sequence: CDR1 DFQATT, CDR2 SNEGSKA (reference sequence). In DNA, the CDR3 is TGCAGTGCTAGGGGAGGCGGGAGCTCCTACAATGAGCAGTTCTTC. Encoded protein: CSARGGGSSYNEQFF.

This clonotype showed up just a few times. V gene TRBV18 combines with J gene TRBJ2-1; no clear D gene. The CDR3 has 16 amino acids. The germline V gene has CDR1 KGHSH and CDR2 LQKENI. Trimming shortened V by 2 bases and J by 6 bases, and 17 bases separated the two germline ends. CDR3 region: CASSPKLASVFNEQFF. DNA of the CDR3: TGTGCCAGCTCACCAAAATTGGCCAGCGTATTCAATGAGCAGTTCTTC.

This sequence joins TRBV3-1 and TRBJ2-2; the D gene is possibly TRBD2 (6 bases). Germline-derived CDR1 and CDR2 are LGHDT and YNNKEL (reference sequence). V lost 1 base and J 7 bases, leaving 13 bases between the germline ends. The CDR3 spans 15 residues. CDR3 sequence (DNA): TGTGCCAGCAGCCAAGGGAGGGCGATTGGCGGGGAGCTGTTTTTT. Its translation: CASSQGRAIGGELFF. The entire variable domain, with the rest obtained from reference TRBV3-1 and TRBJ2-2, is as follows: DTAVSQTPKYLVTQMGNDKSIKCEQNLGHDTMYWYKQDSKKFLKIMFSYNNKELIINETVPNRFSPKSPDKAHLNLHINSLELGDSAVYFCASSQGRAIGGELFFGEGSRLTVL.

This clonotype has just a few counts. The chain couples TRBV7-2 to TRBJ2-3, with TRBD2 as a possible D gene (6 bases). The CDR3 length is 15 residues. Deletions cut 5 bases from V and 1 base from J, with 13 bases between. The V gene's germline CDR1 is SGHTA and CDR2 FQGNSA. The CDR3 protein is CASSIVGGGTDTQYF. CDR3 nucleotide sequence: TGTGCCAGCAGCATAGTCGGAGGGGGCACAGATACGCAGTATTTT.

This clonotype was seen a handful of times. CDR3: CSAFTEGDTEAFF. DNA of the CDR3: TGCAGTGCTTTTACTGAGGGAGACACTGAAGCTTTCTTT. The chain uses TRBV20-1 and TRBJ1-1, with unresolved D. The CDR3 length is 13 residues. V lost 5 bases, J lost 3 bases, and 13 bases lay in between. CDR1 is DFQATT and CDR2 is SNEGSKA in the germline V gene (reference sequence).

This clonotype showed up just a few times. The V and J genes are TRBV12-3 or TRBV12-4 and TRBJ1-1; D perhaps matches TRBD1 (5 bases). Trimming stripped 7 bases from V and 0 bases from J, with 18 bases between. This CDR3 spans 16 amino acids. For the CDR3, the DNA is TGTGCCAGCACCTCTGGGGCAGGGTGGATGAACACTGAAGCTTTCTTT. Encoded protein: CASTSGAGWMNTEAFF.

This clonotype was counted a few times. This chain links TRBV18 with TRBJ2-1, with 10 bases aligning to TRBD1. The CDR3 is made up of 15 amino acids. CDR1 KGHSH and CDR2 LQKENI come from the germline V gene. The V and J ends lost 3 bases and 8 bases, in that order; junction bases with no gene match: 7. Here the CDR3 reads CASSPVGQGRDEQFF. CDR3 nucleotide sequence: TGTGCCAGCTCACCGGTGGGACAGGGGCGGGATGAGCAGTTCTTC.

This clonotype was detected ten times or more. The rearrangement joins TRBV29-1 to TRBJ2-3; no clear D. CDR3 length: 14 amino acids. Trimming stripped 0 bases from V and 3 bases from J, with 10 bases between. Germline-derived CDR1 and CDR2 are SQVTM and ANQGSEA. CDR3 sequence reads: CSVEDWARTDTQYF. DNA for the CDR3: TGCAGCGTTGAAGATTGGGCTAGAACAGATACGCAGTATTTT.

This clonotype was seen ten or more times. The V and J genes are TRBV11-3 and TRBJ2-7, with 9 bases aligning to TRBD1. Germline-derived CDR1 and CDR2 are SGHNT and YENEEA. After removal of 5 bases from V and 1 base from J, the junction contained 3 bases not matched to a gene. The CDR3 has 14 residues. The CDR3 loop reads CASSAGQGSYEQYF. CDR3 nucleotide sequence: TGTGCCAGCAGCGCGGGACAGGGATCCTACGAGCAGTACTTC.

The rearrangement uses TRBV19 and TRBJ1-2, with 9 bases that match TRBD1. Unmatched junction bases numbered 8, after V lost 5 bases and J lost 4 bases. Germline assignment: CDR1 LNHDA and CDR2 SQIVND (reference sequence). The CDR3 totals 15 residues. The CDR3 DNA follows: TGTGCCAGTAGTTACCGGGACAGGGTGTCCTATGGCTACACCTTC. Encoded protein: CASSYRDRVSYGYTF.

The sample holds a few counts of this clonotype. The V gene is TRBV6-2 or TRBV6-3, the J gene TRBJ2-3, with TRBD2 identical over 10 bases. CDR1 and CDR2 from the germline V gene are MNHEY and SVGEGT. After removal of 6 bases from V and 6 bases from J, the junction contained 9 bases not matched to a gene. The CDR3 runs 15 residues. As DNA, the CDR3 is TGTGCCAGCAGAAGGGGGGGACTAGCGTCGGATACGCAGTATTTT. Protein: CASRRGGLASDTQYF.